This is a list of T cell receptor beta chains from one sample in a study of post-analysis software for immune sequencing data. TCRdb processed the PCR reads anew with MiXCR; each CDR3 protein has one entry. The table shows more than 500,000 distinct CDR3 sequences, with around 31% occurring only once. Input material: blood. These receptors were collected from a girl aged 2-17 years with multiple sclerosis. Both conserved end residues are part of each CDR3. The order of the fields is J gene, V gene, D gene, clone size, CDR3 DNA, CDR3 protein. The D gene is left open where the match is weak. For some rows the clone size is stated as once, few or many, or as a class when expanded; others skip it.

TRBJ2-7	TRBV5-1	TRBD1	many	TGCGCCAGCAGCTTGCTACAGGGGATCGAGCAGTACTTC	CASSLLQGIEQYF
TRBJ1-4	TRBV11-2	.	.	TGTGCCAGCAGCGCCCGCCCCCGGACATCTGAAAAACTGTTTTTT	CASSARPRTSEKLFF
TRBJ2-2	TRBV27	.	.	TGTGCCAGCAGTTTTGGGTCCGGGGAGCTGTTTTTT	CASSFGSGELFF
TRBJ1-4	TRBV12-3/TRBV12-4	.	.	TGTGCCAGCAGTTTAAGATTTGGGGGACGCTTTAATGAAAAACTGTTTTTT	CASSLRFGGRFNEKLFF
TRBJ2-5	TRBV10-1	TRBD1	few	TGCGCCAGCAGTGAGTCGCCGGGACAGGGTACCCAGTACTTC	CASSESPGQGTQYF
TRBJ2-3	TRBV11-2	TRBD2	.	TGTGCCAGCAGCTTACCTATTAGGGCGGGGGGCTTAGATACGCAGTATTTT	CASSLPIRAGGLDTQYF
TRBJ2-1	TRBV29-1	.	few	TGCAGCGTGATGGGGGGGGCGGGCGCCTACAATGAGCAGGTCTTC	CSVMGGAGAYNEQVF
TRBJ2-7	TRBV5-5	TRBD1	.	TGTGCCAGCAGTCACCCTTCGGGACAGGGGCGCCCCGAGCAGTACTTC	CASSHPSGQGRPEQYF
TRBJ1-1	TRBV6-5	.	.	TGTGCCAGCAGGGCATGGCGGGGGGCACCTGAAGCTTTCTTT	CASRAWRGAPEAFF
TRBJ2-5	TRBV7-2	.	.	TGTGCCAGCAGCTGGCGAGGTAGGACAGAAGGGACCCAGTACTTC	CASSWRGRTEGTQYF
TRBJ1-1	TRBV5-1	.	.	TGCGCCAGCAGCTTACCCGGACAGAACACTGAAGCTTTCTTT	CASSLPGQNTEAFF
TRBJ1-2	TRBV5-1	.	.	TGCGCCAGCAGCTTGGGTGGGAAGAACTTCCTGTATGGCTACACCTTC	CASSLGGKNFLYGYTF
TRBJ2-5	TRBV6-5	TRBD2	.	TGTGCCAGCAGTTACTCGAGAGCGGGACTAGCGGGGGGCTTGCTCAAGACCCAGTACTTC	CASSYSRAGLAGGLLKTQYF
TRBJ2-2	TRBV27	.	.	TGTGCCAGCAGACAGGGCGGTGGCGCCGGGGAGCTGTTTTTT	CASRQGGGAGELFF
TRBJ1-1	TRBV4-1	.	few	TGCGCCAGCAGCCGGGAAGCGGCCGTGTCCACTGAAGCTTTCTTT	CASSREAAVSTEAFF
TRBJ2-3	TRBV6-1	TRBD2	.	TGTGCCAGCAGTTCTCCTAGCGGGGGTTCCGATACGCAGTATTTT	CASSSPSGGSDTQYF
TRBJ2-5	TRBV10-2	.	many	TGCGCCAGCAGTGAGCTGGGAGGGACCCAGTACTTC	CASSELGGTQYF
TRBJ2-5	TRBV7-9	.	.	TGTGCCAGCGCGGAAGAGGTGTACCAAGAGACCCAGTACTTC	CASAEEVYQETQYF
TRBJ2-1	TRBV5-1	.	few	TGCGCCAGCAGCTTGAGTTGGGCCGGCAATGAGCAGTTCTTC	CASSLSWAGNEQFF
TRBJ1-2	TRBV5-1	.	.	TGCGCCAGCAGCTTGGAGCCCCGGGACCACTATGGCTACACCTTC	CASSLEPRDHYGYTF
TRBJ1-2	TRBV28	TRBD1	.	TGTGCCAGCAGTTGGGGGACAGGGCTCGGCTACACCTTC	CASSWGTGLGYTF
TRBJ2-3	TRBV9	TRBD2	few	TGTGCCAGCAGCGTAGAGGCTAGCGGAACAGATACGCAGTATTTT	CASSVEASGTDTQYF
TRBJ2-1	TRBV6-6	.	.	TGTGCCAGCAGTCAAACGGGGGGCCCTACGGGTGAGCAGTTCTTC	CASSQTGGPTGEQFF
TRBJ2-2	TRBV6-4	TRBD1	.	TGTGCCAGCAGTACAGGGGATATCACCGGGGAGCTGTTTTTT	CASSTGDITGELFF
TRBJ1-5	TRBV4-1	TRBD1	.	TGCGCCAGCAGCCAGGGGACACAGGGGGCGCGTAGTAATCAGCCCCAGCATTTT	CASSQGTQGARSNQPQHF
TRBJ1-5	TRBV20-1	TRBD1	.	TGCAGTGCTAGATCTGACAGGGGTGGCCAGCCCCAGCATTTT	CSARSDRGGQPQHF
TRBJ2-7	TRBV13	.	few	TGTGCCAGCAGTCCCGCTTTGGGCCACGAGCAGTACTTC	CASSPALGHEQYF
TRBJ2-1	TRBV5-6	TRBD2	.	TGTGCCAGCAGCTCTTACGGGGGGACCTTCTCCTACAATGAGCAGTTCTTC	CASSSYGGTFSYNEQFF
TRBJ2-7	TRBV20-1	.	.	TGCAGTGCTGTAAACTCGATCTACGAGCAGTACTTC	CSAVNSIYEQYF